These 27 T cell receptor beta chains were sequenced from one sample in a study of blood T cell repertoires in COVID-19. Only in-frame clones appear in the TCRdb table, and some are missing; sequencing was by immunoSEQ multiplex PCR. The sample carries some 150,000 clones, around 86% recorded once. The sample taken for sequencing was peripheral blood. The receptor source for this set is an older man with acute or convalescent COVID-19.

This chain links TRBV7-2 with TRBJ1-5; 8 bases are a match to TRBD1. V gave up 4 bases and J gave up 2 bases; unmatched junction bases: 4. Germline CDR1 reads SGHTA; CDR2 reads FQGNSA. The CDR3 is 15 amino acids. The CDR3 reads CASSSKTGGNQPQHF. The CDR3 DNA is TGTGCCAGCAGCTCAAAGACAGGGGGCAATCAGCCCCAGCATTTT.

This clone has just one count. CDR3 amino acids: CASSPRLAGTGYQETQYF. In nucleotides, the CDR3 is TGTGCCAGCTCACCACGACTAGCGGGAACGGGGTACCAAGAGACCCAGTACTTC. The chain joins TRBV18 to TRBJ2-5; 11 nucleotides match TRBD2. Germline V gene data show CDR1 as KGHSH and CDR2 as LQKENI. The CDR3 extends over 18 amino acids. Trimming cost V 1 base and J 0 bases; bases outside gene matches: 7.

The gene calls are TRBV7-9 and TRBJ2-5, with TRBD2 matching over 7 bases. The V gene's germline CDR1 is SEHNR and CDR2 FQNEAQ (reference sequence). The CDR3 is made up of 14 amino acids. V was pared by 5 bases and J by 1 base, with 4 bases of the junction left unmatched. CDR3 region: CASSALAAQETQYF. CDR3 bases: TGTGCCAGCAGCGCCCTAGCGGCCCAAGAGACCCAGTACTTC.

The chain uses TRBV2 and TRBJ2-7, with unresolved D. This CDR3 has 12 amino acids. Germline V gene sequence: CDR1 SNHLY, CDR2 FYNNEI. Between the trimmed V and J ends, which lost 6 bases and 0 bases, there was a span of 6 bases. CDR3 nucleotides: TGTGCCAGCAGAGCCCTCTCCTACGAGCAGTACTTC. Translating gives CASRALSYEQYF.

The chain carries TRBV5-1 and TRBJ2-3; possibly TRBD2 for D (6 bases). Per germline, CDR1 SGHRS and CDR2 YFSETQ. Trimming removed 3 bases at V and 2 bases at J, with 13 bases between. The CDR3 is 15 amino acids. The CDR3 is CASSSRGDPTDTQYF. For the CDR3, the DNA is TGCGCCAGCAGCTCGCGGGGCGACCCCACAGATACGCAGTATTTT.

This chain links TRBV7-2 with TRBJ2-1, with TRBD1 matching 8 bases. The CDR3 is 14 amino acids. Trimming at V came to 1 base and at J to 9 bases, leaving 5 bases not matched to a gene. Germline values: CDR1 SGHTA, CDR2 FQGNSA. The CDR3 reads CASSLVRQGSEQFF. In DNA, the CDR3 is TGTGCCAGCAGCTTAGTAAGACAGGGGTCTGAGCAGTTCTTC.

CDR3 DNA sequence: TGTGCCAGCAGTTCTCGACTAGCGGGAGCCTACGAGCAGTACTTC. Protein: CASSSRLAGAYEQYF. The V call is TRBV27, the J call TRBJ2-7; 12 bases are a match to TRBD2. This CDR3 comprises 15 residues. Germline CDR1 and CDR2: MNHEY and SMNVEV (reference sequence). V lost 4 bases to trimming and J lost 2 bases; unmatched junction nucleotides: 3.

The V gene is TRBV6-6, the J gene TRBJ1-1, with 7 bases aligning to TRBD1. Germline CDR1 is MNHNY and CDR2 is SVGAGI (reference sequence). The CDR3 contains 13 residues. With 3 bases clipped from V and 6 bases from J, the junction kept 4 bases outside the gene matches. This CDR3 reads CASSYGDSPEAFF. The CDR3 region has the DNA TGTGCCAGCAGTTATGGGGACAGCCCTGAAGCTTTCTTT.

This clone was observed a handful of times. The chain has TRBV5-1 and TRBJ2-1; the D gene is possibly TRBD2 (6 bases). The germline V gene encodes CDR1 SGHRS and CDR2 YFSETQ. This CDR3 is 14 amino acids long. Trimming took off 2 bases at V and 6 bases at J, with 12 bases between the two ends. CDR3 sequence: CASSFSWTTNEQFF. The CDR3 coding sequence is TGCGCCAGCAGCTTCAGTTGGACTACCAATGAGCAGTTCTTC.

This clone was recorded a few times. The rearrangement uses TRBV11-2 and TRBJ2-1; D perhaps matches TRBD1 (6 bases). The germline gives CDR1 SGHAT, CDR2 FQNNGV. Deletions cut 1 base from V and 3 bases from J, with 10 bases between. The CDR3 consists of 15 residues. The CDR3 loop reads CASSLGRDNYNEQFF. The CDR3 DNA reads TGTGCCAGCAGCTTAGGTCGGGACAACTACAATGAGCAGTTCTTC.

V gene TRBV6-1 combines with J gene TRBJ1-3, with a possible D match to TRBD1 (6 bases). V lost 0 bases, J lost 4 bases, and 13 bases lay in between. The CDR3 runs to 16 residues. Germline values: CDR1 MNHNS, CDR2 SASEGT. CDR3 in amino acids: CASSEAPGAFGNTIYF. CDR3 bases: TGTGCCAGCAGTGAAGCGCCAGGGGCGTTCGGAAACACCATATATTTT.

The chain couples TRBV12-3 or TRBV12-4 to TRBJ1-1; D is possibly TRBD1 (5 bases). V was pared by 3 bases and J by 4 bases, with 9 bases between. The CDR3 has 13 residues. CDR3 bases: TGTGCCAGCAGTTTCAGGGTTCGCACTGAAGCTTTCTTT. Translation gives CASSFRVRTEAFF.

The chain employs TRBV6-2 or TRBV6-3 and TRBJ1-4, with a tentative D call TRBD1 (5 bases). This CDR3 is 14 amino acids long. Trimming left V 3 bases short and J 9 bases short, with 14 bases between. The germline CDR1 and CDR2 sequences are MNHEY and SVGEGT. CDR3 region: CASSYGHQEKKLFF. DNA for the CDR3: TGTGCCAGCAGTTATGGACACCAGGAGAAAAAACTGTTTTTT.

V is TRBV5-5 and J is TRBJ2-5, with D possibly TRBD2 on 7 matching bases. The V and J ends lost 4 bases and 4 bases respectively, with 14 bases between them. This CDR3 region has 14 residues. The germline gives CDR1 SGHKS, CDR2 YYEKEE (reference sequence). CDR3 loop: CASSGGGQGETQYF. The DNA of the CDR3 is TGTGCCAGCAGCGGGGGGGGGCAGGGAGAGACCCAGTACTTC.

This chain connects TRBV6-5 to TRBJ2-3; weak D call: TRBD2 (5 bases). Germline CDR1 and CDR2: MNHEY and SVGAGI. V was cut by 0 bases and J by 9 bases, with 13 bases left in between. The CDR3 sequence is 14 residues long. The CDR3 coding sequence is TGTGCCAGCAGTTACTCCCTTCTGGCGGGCACGCAGTATTTT. Translating it yields CASSYSLLAGTQYF.

This chain connects TRBV3-1 (or the pseudogene TRBV3-2) to TRBJ2-1, with D tentatively TRBD2 (5 bases). Germline assignment: CDR1 LGHDT and CDR2 YNNKEL (reference sequence). The CDR3 spans 16 residues. V shed 4 bases and J shed 3 bases, with 16 bases lying between them. In nucleotides, the CDR3 is TGTGCCAGCAGCCGCCTGGGAGACCGCGTCTACAATGAGCAGTTCTTC. Translating gives CASSRLGDRVYNEQFF.

The chain carries TRBV7-2 and TRBJ2-1; 10 bases match TRBD2. From germline, CDR1 is SGHTA and CDR2 FQGNSA. With V trimmed by 3 bases and J by 1 base, 12 bases remained unmatched. This CDR3 is 19 amino acids long. CDR3 in DNA: TGTGCCAGCAGCTTCTTCCCCGGGACTAGCGATACGTCCTACAATGAGCAGTTCTTC. Its translation is CASSFFPGTSDTSYNEQFF.

The CDR3, as DNA: TGTGCCAGCAGCCCGCTAGCGGGAGCAAACAATGAGCAGTTCTTC. Its translation is CASSPLAGANNEQFF. The chain carries TRBV27 and TRBJ2-1; TRBD2 aligns across 10 bases. The CDR3 contains 15 residues. V shed 6 bases and J 5 bases; nucleotides not matched to a gene: 7. CDR1 and CDR2 from the germline V gene are MNHEY and SMNVEV (reference sequence).

The V and J genes are TRBV7-2 and TRBJ2-7, with 10 nucleotides matching TRBD1. The CDR3 runs to 14 residues. Germline V gene sequence: CDR1 SGHTA, CDR2 FQGNSA. V shed 5 bases and J 2 bases; nucleotides not matched to a gene: 3. CDR3 loop: CASSVGTGAYEQYF. CDR3 bases: TGTGCCAGCAGCGTTGGGACAGGGGCCTACGAGCAGTACTTC.

V is TRBV29-1 and J is TRBJ2-2, with 7 positions matching TRBD1. Germline V CDR1 and CDR2: SQVTM, ANQGSEA. The CDR3 covers 13 residues. The junction had 3 bases not matched to a gene; V was cut back by 2 bases and J by 6 bases. CDR3 in DNA: TGCAGCGTTGAAAGGGGGCTCGCCGGGGAGCTGTTTTTT. As protein: CSVERGLAGELFF.

The chain links TRBV7-3 to TRBJ2-2; TRBD2 aligns across 8 bases. V was clipped by 3 bases and J by 5 bases; unmatched bases: 5. The CDR3 length is 15 residues. Looked up from germline, CDR1 is SGHTA and CDR2 is FQGTGA. The CDR3 DNA reads TGTGCCAGCAGCTTTAGCGGGAAAGGTACCGGGGAGCTGTTTTTT. Translation gives CASSFSGKGTGELFF.

The V call is TRBV2, the J call TRBJ1-1; 10 nucleotides line up with TRBD1. The germline CDR1 and CDR2 sequences are SNHLY and FYNNEI. The CDR3 runs to 14 residues. The ends lost 4 bases at V and 4 bases at J; junction bases unmatched: 3. The CDR3 nucleotides read TGTGCCAGCAGTGCCAGGACAGGGGGCACTGAAGCTTTCTTT. Protein: CASSARTGGTEAFF.

This chain links TRBV24-1 with TRBJ1-4; perhaps TRBD1 as D (5 bases). V was shortened by 5 bases and J by 4 bases, with 13 bases between the two germline ends. Germline lookup yields CDR1 KGHDR and CDR2 SFDVKD. The CDR3 consists of 15 residues. The CDR3 protein is CATSGPGGSNEKLFF. The CDR3 DNA reads as TGTGCCACCAGTGGCCCGGGGGGGAGTAATGAAAAACTGTTTTTT.

The rearrangement joins TRBV4-2 to TRBJ1-1, with D possibly matching TRBD1 (5 bases). V lost 6 bases and J 1 base, leaving 15 bases between the germline ends. This CDR3 has 15 amino acids. The V gene's germline CDR1 is LGHNA and CDR2 YNFKEQ. The CDR3 sequence: CASSARGLSNTEAFF. As DNA, the CDR3 is TGTGCCAGCAGTGCAAGGGGACTTTCGAACACTGAAGCTTTCTTT.

The V call is TRBV5-1, the J call TRBJ2-1; D may be TRBD2 (6 bases). Germline CDR1 and CDR2: SGHRS and YFSETQ. V was cut by 3 bases and J by 0 bases, with 13 bases left in between. The length of the CDR3 is 16 residues. For the CDR3, the DNA is TGCGCCAGCAGCTCAGGGCCGGGAGCCTCCTACAATGAGCAGTTCTTC. It specifies CASSSGPGASYNEQFF.

J is TRBJ1-4 and V is TRBV4-3; perhaps TRBD1 as D (5 bases). Trimming shortened V by 4 bases and J by 3 bases, and 12 bases separated the two germline ends. Germline V gene sequence: CDR1 LGHNA, CDR2 YSLEER. The CDR3 is 15 amino acids. CDR3 residues: CASSRGEGPNEKLFF. The CDR3 DNA sequence: TGCGCCAGCAGCCGAGGGGAGGGACCTAATGAAAAACTGTTTTTT.

The chain joins TRBV12-3 or TRBV12-4 to TRBJ2-7; D unresolved. The CDR3 covers 12 residues. V gave up 2 bases and J gave up 7 bases, with 9 bases separating them. CDR3 residues: CASSLNSGEQYF. CDR3 nucleotide sequence: TGTGCCAGCAGTTTAAATTCCGGGGAGCAGTACTTC.